This TCR beta chain was found in a study of early T cells in non-severe SARS-CoV-2 infection. Whole-study context: Sequenced bulk RNA came from whole blood that was unsorted, and chains were unpaired. Study-wide results and caveats: Reliance on VDJdb matching favored anti-spike CD8 responses; private and CD4 specificities were missed.

Germline loops: CDR1 SGHNT, CDR2 YYREEE (reference sequence). V dropped 4 bases and J dropped 3 bases, with 17 bases sitting between them. This CDR3 is 15 amino acids long. For this clonotype: Its antigen remains unidentified.

cDNA molecules, individually, were tagged with unique molecular identifiers. TCRdb passed the 5' RACE reads through MiXCR, listing each CDR3 protein once. The data show under 70,000 distinct CDR3 sequences, around a tenth seen once. The chain has TRBV5-4 and TRBJ2-7; possibly TRBD1 or TRBD2 for D (5 bases each). The sample was whole blood. This receptor was taken from an adult who was a healthcare worker with PCR-confirmed SARS-CoV-2 infection or an uninfected control (not recorded which). The CDR3 DNA reads as TGTGCCAGCAGCCAGGGACGGTCCAGGGACTACGAGCAGTACTTC. Translation: CASSQGRSRDYEQYF.